Sequencing of this TCR beta chain was carried out in a study of technical replicates of blood from a few donors. Only in-frame clones appear in the TCRdb table, and some are missing; sequencing was by immunoSEQ multiplex PCR. The sample lists roughly 80,000 clones, 90% to 95% seen once, with 0.2% to 0.25% in the top ten. The clonotype comes from a human donor in good health. Sequenced material: T cells isolated from PBMCs.

CDR3 nucleotides: TGCGCCAGCAGCATACAGGGACCGTTCTACGAAAAACTGTTTTTT. Translating gives CASSIQGPFYEKLFF. The rearrangement uses TRBV5-1 and TRBJ1-4, with D possibly TRBD1 on 6 matching bases. Germline V gene data show CDR1 as SGHRS and CDR2 as YFSETQ. Trimming took 4 bases from V and 8 from J, leaving 18 bases between them. This CDR3 spans 15 amino acids.